A single sample gave rise to the 14 T cell receptor beta chains below, sequenced in a study of vaccination and CD4 T cells after COVID-19. Described treatment: roughly 11-day PBMC culture with coronavirus spike peptide pools or control peptides (ViraFEST assay). With the Oncomine TCR Beta short-read assay, DNA from cultured CD4+ T cells was sequenced. TCRdb passed the PCR reads through MiXCR, listing each CDR3 protein once. Of approximately 19,000 distinct CDR3 sequences in the sample, less than 60% were seen once. Their antigens remain unidentified. The sample was CD4+ T cells from blood, cultured in vitro, taken after SARS-CoV-2 vaccination. The receptors stem from a human donor who had recovered from COVID-19.

In its sample, this clonotype was seen once. DNA of the CDR3: TGTGCCAGCAGTTACTTAGCGGGTTCCGGCTCAGAGACCCAGTACTTC. Translating it yields CASSYLAGSGSETQYF. The chain has TRBV28 and TRBJ2-5, with 7 bases aligning to TRBD2. Per the germline V gene, CDR1 is MDHEN and CDR2 is SYDVKM. The CDR3 extends over 16 amino acids. J lost 4 bases, V lost 4 bases, and 12 bases had no gene match.

This clonotype has only a few counts. The genes are TRBV7-9 and TRBJ1-2; D unresolved. Germline CDR1 is SEHNR and CDR2 is FQNEAQ (reference sequence). The CDR3 consists of 15 residues. Trimming cost V 3 bases and J 8 bases, with 19 bases left between them. Here the CDR3 DNA reads TGTGCCAGCAGCTTTAGTGTGGGCACAGCGGCGGGCTACACCTTC. It translates to CASSFSVGTAAGYTF.

The chain is built from TRBV19 and TRBJ2-5; weak D call: TRBD2 (7 bases). CDR1 is LNHDA and CDR2 is SQIVND in the germline V gene (reference sequence). V shed 0 bases and J shed 1 base, with 9 bases lying between them. This CDR3 has 15 amino acids. CDR3 protein: CASSIDGGPQETQYF. The CDR3 DNA is TGTGCCAGTAGTATAGACGGGGGGCCCCAAGAGACCCAGTACTTC.

This clonotype showed up just a few times. CDR3 nucleotides: TGCAGTGCTAGAGATCACAGTTCTAATTCACCCCTCCACTTT. Translation gives CSARDHSSNSPLHF. The V and J genes are TRBV20-1 and TRBJ1-6, with D unresolved. Germline-derived CDR1 and CDR2 are DFQATT and SNEGSKA (reference sequence). The V end lost 0 bases, the J end lost 6 bases, and 9 bases lay between the germline ends. CDR3 size: 14 residues.

The chain carries TRBV5-1 and TRBJ2-7, with 12 bases lining up with TRBD2. Germline-derived CDR1 and CDR2 are SGHRS and YFSETQ. Trimming at V came to 4 bases and at J to 4 bases, leaving 6 bases not matched to a gene. This CDR3 has 15 amino acids. The CDR3 sequence is CASSHGLAGPYEQYF. Written as DNA, the CDR3 is TGCGCCAGCAGCCACGGACTAGCGGGACCGTACGAGCAGTACTTC.

The gene calls are TRBV18 and TRBJ1-2; no definite D call. CDR3 length: 12 residues. The V and J ends lost 2 bases and 2 bases respectively, with 3 bases between them. Germline V lookup: CDR1 KGHSH, CDR2 LQKENI. For the CDR3, the DNA is TGTGCCAGCTCACCAGGAAACTATGGCTACACCTTC. Protein product: CASSPGNYGYTF.

The chain joins TRBV11-3 to TRBJ1-1; no reliable D call. The CDR3 has 15 amino acids. The V and J ends lost 5 bases and 1 base respectively, with 14 bases between them. CDR1 and CDR2 from the germline V gene are SGHNT and YENEEA. In DNA form, the CDR3 reads TGTGCCAGCAGCCCCCGATGGACCAAGAACACTGAAGCTTTCTTT. Its protein product is CASSPRWTKNTEAFF.

This rearrangement joins TRBV6-2 or TRBV6-3 to TRBJ2-1, with TRBD2 matching 8 bases. CDR1 is MNHEY and CDR2 is SVGEGT in the germline V gene. The CDR3 runs 13 residues. The V segment lost 1 base and the J segment 15 bases; nucleotides outside the gene matches: 8. Here the CDR3 reads CASSYFGGTSPFF. In nucleotides, the CDR3 is TGTGCCAGCAGTTACTTTGGCGGGACTAGTCCGTTCTTC.

V usage is TRBV20-1 and J usage is TRBJ1-1, with unresolved D. CDR1 is DFQATT, CDR2 SNEGSKA, per germline (reference sequence). The CDR3 sequence is 15 residues long. Trimming cost V 2 bases and J 5 bases, with 18 bases left between them. The chain's CDR3 is CSARRDTLFLTEAFF. CDR3 coding DNA: TGCAGTGCTAGACGAGACACCCTATTTTTAACTGAAGCTTTCTTT.

This clonotype occurred a few times. The chain is built from TRBV5-1 and TRBJ2-5, with 7 bases that match TRBD2. The CDR3 consists of 16 residues. V shed 3 bases, J shed 2 bases, and the junction held 10 bases outside the gene matches. Germline assignment: CDR1 SGHRS and CDR2 YFSETQ. This CDR3 reads CASSSPEAGEQETQYF. The DNA of the CDR3 is TGCGCCAGCAGCTCCCCCGAGGCGGGGGAACAAGAGACCCAGTACTTC. Drawing the rest from reference TRBV5-1 and TRBJ2-5, the complete variable domain is KAGVTQTPRYLIKTRGQQVTLSCSPISGHRSVSWYQQTPGQGLQFLFEYFSETQRNKGNFPGRFSGRQFSNSRSEMNVSTLELGDSALYLCASSSPEAGEQETQYFGPGTRLLVL.

The chain combines TRBV20-1 with TRBJ1-2, with D maybe TRBD1 (5 bases). The V end lost 3 bases, the J end lost 4 bases, and 15 bases lay between the germline ends. In germline, CDR1 is DFQATT, CDR2 SNEGSKA (reference sequence). This CDR3 is 14 amino acids long. CDR3 amino acids: CSASRGGVFYGYTF. As DNA, the CDR3 is TGCAGTGCTAGTCGCGGGGGGGTGTTCTATGGCTACACCTTC.

The chain employs TRBV6-2 or TRBV6-3 and TRBJ1-5; D unclear. The CDR3 is 14 amino acids. In germline, CDR1 is MNHEY, CDR2 SVGEGT. Between the trimmed V and J ends, which lost 4 bases and 2 bases, there was a span of 9 bases. CDR3 DNA sequence: TGTGCCAGCAGTTTTTTTGGGCGCAATCAGCCCCAGCATTTT. Amino acid sequence: CASSFFGRNQPQHF.

This clonotype was seen just once. The V and J genes are TRBV5-1 and TRBJ2-1, with D unclear. The CDR3 is made up of 13 amino acids. Germline CDR1 is SGHRS and CDR2 is YFSETQ. V lost 4 bases and J 5 bases, leaving 10 bases between the germline ends. CDR3 bases: TGCGCCAGCAGCGACGGGCTAGACAATGAGCAGTTCTTC. Residues: CASSDGLDNEQFF.

The V gene is TRBV20-1, the J gene TRBJ2-7; 7 bases fit TRBD1. The CDR3 totals 14 residues. Germline trimming cut 0 bases from V and 2 bases from J; bases unmatched to any gene: 4. Germline V CDR1 and CDR2: DFQATT, SNEGSKA (reference sequence). The CDR3 spells CSARDMGQPYEQYF. CDR3 bases: TGCAGTGCTAGAGATATGGGACAGCCCTACGAGCAGTACTTC.